The next 32 T cell receptor beta chains were all read from a single sample in a study of tumor and adjacent non-tumor tissue in lung cancer. TCRbeta libraries were built with three rounds of nested PCR, modified from ARM-PCR. MiXCR, run by TCRdb on the multiplex PCR reads, gives a single entry per CDR3 protein. The profile shows 50,000 to 70,000 distinct CDR3 sequences, over 60% of them singletons. This sample's RNA came from whole unsorted tissue. The normal lung tissue was taken more than 3 cm from the tumor edge. Sequences were obtained from distant non-tumor lung tissue. Receptors were obtained from a man between 65 and 79 years old with non-small cell lung cancer.

In regard to this clonotype: This may be a read error, as it is one base from a much larger clone. This chain joins TRBV5-6 and TRBJ2-3; possibly TRBD2 for D (6 bases). CDR1 SGHDT and CDR2 YYEEEE come from the germline V gene. Between the trimmed V and J ends, which lost 4 bases and 6 bases, there was a span of 6 bases. This CDR3 region has 11 residues. CDR3 sequence: CASSGGDTQYF. The DNA for the CDR3 is TGTGCCAGCAGCGGGGGGGATACGCAGTATTTT. Based on the CDR3 plus reference TRBV5-6 and TRBJ2-3, the full variable domain is DAGVTQSPTHLIKTRGQQVTLRCSPKSGHDTVSWYQQALGQGPQFIFQYYEEEERQRGNFPDRFSGHQFPNYSSELNVNALLLGDSALYLCASSGGDTQYFGPGTRLTVL.

Many counts were recorded for this clonotype. V usage is TRBV4-1 and J usage is TRBJ2-5; D possibly matches TRBD1 or TRBD2 (5 bases each). Trimming pared 0 bases from V and 4 bases from J, leaving 15 bases between. Germline lookup yields CDR1 MGHRA and CDR2 YSYEKL. This CDR3 has 16 residues. The CDR3 nucleotides read TGCGCCAGCAGCCAAGAGCCACTGGGGGTTGGAGAGACCCAGTACTTC. This gives the protein CASSQEPLGVGETQYF.

A note on this clonotype: The conserved phenylalanine or tryptophan normally closing the CDR3 is absent here, so this likely arose from a read error. The rearrangement joins TRBV14 to TRBJ2-2, with D tentatively TRBD1 or TRBD2 (5 bases each). The germline V gene encodes CDR1 SGHDN and CDR2 FVKESK. This CDR3 region has 15 residues. Here the CDR3 DNA reads TGTGTCAGCAGCCAAGCCCAGGGACGGAGCGGGGAGCTGTTTTTA. Residues: CVSSQAQGRSGELFL.

Details on this clonotype: As the CDR3 is not closed by the conserved phenylalanine or tryptophan, this likely results from a read error. The chain carries TRBV11-2 and TRBJ2-7; D not certain. Germline V lookup: CDR1 SGHAT, CDR2 FQNNGV. The CDR3 extends over 14 amino acids. The CDR3, as DNA: TGTGCCGGCAGCTTAGACCCCGGACCCTACGAGCAGTACCTC. Translating gives CAGSLDPGPYEQYL.

This chain uses TRBV11-2 with TRBJ2-4; D is ambiguous. The length of the CDR3 is 12 residues. V was shortened by 11 bases and J by 2 bases, with 10 bases between the two germline ends. Germline loops: CDR1 SGHAT, CDR2 FQNNGV. Written as DNA, the CDR3 is TGTGCCGGCGACTTAACCAAAAACATTCAGTACTTC. It specifies CAGDLTKNIQYF.

Turning to this clonotype: Likely a read error: the CDR3 ends without its conserved phenylalanine or tryptophan. The DNA is omitted, as the CDR3 cannot be located on it reliably, and the CDR3 follows TCRdb's listing. This rearrangement joins TRBV29-1 to TRBJ2-2. With termini counted, the CDR3 has 13 amino acids. Germline CDR1 and CDR2: SQVTM and ANQGSEA. The CDR3 sequence is CSVEDRLSGELSL.

This clonotype was detected only a few times. This sequence joins TRBV28 and TRBJ1-2, with D uncertain. V lost 4 bases and J lost 8, with 17 bases in between. This CDR3 is 14 amino acids long. From germline, CDR1 is MDHEN and CDR2 SYDVKM. The CDR3 sequence: CASSSPVLHRGYTF. The CDR3 DNA is TGTGCCAGCAGTTCCCCAGTGCTCCATCGGGGCTACACCTTC.

About this clonotype: At one of its ends the junction is not consistent with the germline gene, which may arise from a read error. The chain uses TRBV6-1 and TRBJ1-5, with D perhaps TRBD1 (5 bases). The CDR3 extends over 15 amino acids. Germline V CDR1 and CDR2: MNHNS, SASEGT. CDR3 nucleotides: TGTGCCAGCACGTCTCTGCTGGAGGGGCATCAGCCCCAGCCTTTT. As protein: CASTSLLEGHQPQPF.

About this clonotype itself: At one boundary the junction diverges from the germline segment, which might be a read error. This chain links TRBV20-1 with TRBJ2-7; D unresolved. The CDR3 has 12 residues. CDR1 and CDR2 from the germline V gene are DFQATT and SNEGSKA (reference sequence). The CDR3 bases are TGCAGTGCCCGGGTCACTGCCTACGCGCAGTACTTC. This translates into CSARVTAYAQYF.

To note about this clonotype: In this CDR3 the conserved last residue, phenylalanine or tryptophan, is missing, so a read error is likely. The chain couples TRBV5-6 to TRBJ2-5; the D call may be TRBD1 or TRBD2 (5 bases each). CDR3 length equals 13 residues. Germline loops: CDR1 SGHDT, CDR2 YYEEEE. The V and J ends lost 7 bases and 5 bases respectively, with 15 bases between them. The CDR3 reads CASGPGPGETQYL. CDR3 DNA: TGTGCCAGCGGCCCGGGGCCTGGGGAGACCCAGTACTTA.

The chain combines TRBV6-1 with TRBJ2-6, with no clear D. The CDR3 has 16 amino acids. Germline assignment: CDR1 MNHNS and CDR2 SASEGT. Trimming stripped 10 bases from V and 1 base from J, with 17 bases between. The DNA for the CDR3 is TGTGCCAACAGCGCCGAGCACAGTTCTGGGGCCAACGTCCTGACTTTC. Translating gives CANSAEHSSGANVLTF.

This clonotype was observed many times. The chain combines TRBV29-1 with TRBJ2-2, with a tentative D call TRBD1 (6 bases). In germline, CDR1 is SQVTM, CDR2 ANQGSEA. The CDR3 contains 16 residues. Trimming cost V 1 base and J 5 bases, with 17 bases left between them. DNA of the CDR3: TGCAGCGTTGAAGTTCGACTGCACGGGACAACCGGGGAGCTGTTTTTT. Amino acids: CSVEVRLHGTTGELFF.

This clonotype was counted a few times. This may be a read error: a much more frequent sequence differs by one nucleotide. The rearrangement uses TRBV4-1 and TRBJ1-1; D is unclear. Germline CDR1 MGHRA, CDR2 YSYEKL. Trimming took 0 bases from V and 10 from J, leaving 18 bases between them. This CDR3 contains 15 residues. The CDR3 DNA reads as TGCGCCAGCAGCCAAGATTTAACGACATGGAGAGGAGCTTTCTTT. Translating gives CASSQDLTTWRGAFF.

As regards this clonotype: This may be a read error, as it is one base from a much larger clone. The CDR3: CASSYGPAKPYNEQFF. The CDR3 DNA follows: TGTGCCAGCAGTTACGGTCCAGCGAAGCCATACAATGAGCAGTTCTTC. The chain is built from TRBV6-5 and TRBJ2-1; unclear D gene. The CDR3 sequence is 16 residues long. The V end lost 2 bases, the J end lost 4 bases, and 15 bases lay between the germline ends. Germline V gene lookup returns CDR1 MNHEY and CDR2 SVGAGI.

A word on this clonotype: A much larger clonotype is one base distant, so this may be a read error. J is TRBJ1-4 and V is TRBV29-1; unclear D gene. The germline V gene encodes CDR1 SQVTM and CDR2 ANQGSEA. This CDR3 has 12 amino acids. The CDR3 bases are TGCAGCGTTGGATGGAGTAATGAAAAACCGTTTTTT. As protein: CSVGWSNEKPFF.

Notes on this clonotype: Just one base apart from a much larger clone, this may be a read error. The CDR3 DNA reads as TGCACCAGCAGCCAAGTTCTCCGAATGCCAGGGGCCAAAAACATTCAGTACTTC. It encodes CTSSQVLRMPGAKNIQYF. The rearrangement links TRBV1 to TRBJ2-4; TRBD1, the table's D call, was not compared with the DNA. TRBV1 corresponds to a pseudogene. CDR3 length: 18 amino acids.

The sample holds many counts of this clonotype. This chain joins TRBV30 and TRBJ2-3; TRBD2 matches at 11 bases. J gave up 0 bases and V 1 base, and 0 bases lay outside the gene matches. There are 15 residues in the CDR3. Germline loops: CDR1 GTSNPN, CDR2 SVGIG (reference sequence). CDR3 protein: CAWSGTSGSTDTQYF. DNA for the CDR3: TGTGCCTGGAGTGGGACTAGCGGGAGCACAGATACGCAGTATTTT.

Worth noting for this clonotype: Germline and junction disagree at one end, which may indicate a read error. The chain joins TRBV11-2 to TRBJ2-1; TRBD2 matches 8 bases. Germline V gene data show CDR1 as SGHAT and CDR2 as FQNNGV. The CDR3 contains 14 residues. The CDR3, as DNA: TGTGTCAGCAGAGTAGCGGGACCTTGCAATGAGCAGTTCTTC. Translated: CVSRVAGPCNEQFF.

A word on this clonotype: In this CDR3 the conserved last residue, phenylalanine or tryptophan, is missing, so a read error is likely. It is unclear where the CDR3 begins or ends on the DNA, so no DNA is shown, and the CDR3 is as TCRdb lists it. The chain joins TRBV11-2 to TRBJ2-5; no DNA check was done on the table's D call, TRBD1. The germline V gene encodes CDR1 SGHAT and CDR2 FQNNGV. Including both end residues, the CDR3 is 14 amino acids long. CDR3 in amino acids: CASSSWAGQETQHS.

The J gene is TRBJ1-1, the V gene TRBV2; 10 positions agree with TRBD1. Losses at the gene ends were 7 bases for V and 11 bases for J; bases not matched to a gene: 7. CDR1 is SNHLY and CDR2 is FYNNEI in the germline V gene. There are 12 residues in the CDR3. CDR3 nucleotides: TGTGCCAGCATTCAGACAGGGGGCTATGCTTTCTTT. Amino acid sequence: CASIQTGGYAFF.

With respect to this clonotype: With a much larger clone just one base away, this may be a read error. The CDR3 nucleotides are TGTCCCAGCAGTTACCTGGGGAATCAGCCCCAGCATTTT. Its protein product is CPSSYLGNQPQHF. This chain links TRBV6-6 with TRBJ1-5; D is unresolved. The CDR3 covers 13 residues. The germline gives CDR1 MNHNY, CDR2 SVGAGI (reference sequence).

This clonotype turned up a few times. Compared with germline, one end of the junction differs, possibly owing to a read error. This chain joins TRBV2 and TRBJ1-2; 7 positions match TRBD1. This CDR3 region has 14 residues. Germline loops: CDR1 SNHLY, CDR2 FYNNEI. CDR3 region: CASRKTGSNCGYTF. The CDR3 nucleotides are TGTGCCAGCAGAAAGACAGGGTCTAACTGTGGCTACACCTTC. The entire variable domain, with the rest obtained from reference TRBV2 and TRBJ1-2, is as follows: EPEVTQTPSHQVTQMGQEVILRCVPISNHLYFYWYRQILGQKVEFLVSFYNNEISEKSEIFDDQFSVERPDGSNFTLKIRSTKLEDSAMYFCASRKTGSNCGYTFGSGTRLTVV.

About this clonotype itself: The junction shows a germline mismatch at one end, possibly a read error. The genes are TRBV5-5 and TRBJ2-2, with D possibly matching TRBD2 (5 bases). CDR3 length equals 16 residues. Germline CDR1 and CDR2: SGHKS and YYEKEE (reference sequence). The CDR3 DNA reads as TGTACCAGCAGCTTAGGGAGAGATATTTACACCGGGGAGCTGTTTTTT. It codes for CTSSLGRDIYTGELFF. Full variable domain (missing parts from reference TRBV5-5 and TRBJ2-2): DAGVTQSPTHLIKTRGQQVTLRCSPISGHKSVSWYQQVLGQGPQFIFQYYEKEERGRGNFPDRFSARQFPNYSSELNVNALLLGDSALYLCTSSLGRDIYTGELFFGEGSRLTVL.

The chain uses TRBV5-4 and TRBJ2-3, with D perhaps assigned TRBD1 or TRBD2 (5 bases each). V gave up 2 bases and J gave up 5 bases, with 18 bases separating them. CDR1 SGHNT and CDR2 YYREEE come from the germline V gene (reference sequence). The CDR3 is 16 residues long. Here the CDR3 reads CASSLEAWGSLDTQYF. In DNA form, the CDR3 reads TGTGCCAGCAGCTTAGAAGCGTGGGGGAGTTTAGATACGCAGTATTTT.

Note on this clonotype: The junction departs from the called germline gene at one end, perhaps through a read error. V and J are TRBV12-3 or TRBV12-4 and TRBJ2-3; no clear D. The CDR3 loop spans 12 amino acids. CDR3 loop: CANSWGTDTQCF. CDR3 DNA: TGTGCCAACAGTTGGGGAACAGATACGCAGTGTTTT.

This chain connects TRBV29-1 to TRBJ1-3; TRBD1 might be the D (5 bases). Germline CDR1 and CDR2: SQVTM and ANQGSEA. Deletions cut 4 bases from V and 4 bases from J, with 23 bases between. This CDR3 contains 17 residues. CDR3 protein: CSVGPPGTPLVGNTIYF. The CDR3 DNA follows: TGCAGCGTTGGACCGCCCGGGACGCCTCTGGTCGGAAACACCATATATTTT.

In this sample, this clonotype turned up a few times. The junction does not match germline at one end; this may be a read error. The J gene is TRBJ2-2, the V gene TRBV5-1; 8 bases align to TRBD1. The CDR3 length is 17 residues. The germline V gene encodes CDR1 SGHRS and CDR2 YFSETQ. CDR3 nucleotides: TGCGCCAGCAGCTGGGGTAGGACAGGGAGTATCACCGGGGAGCTGGTTTTT. Translated, it gives CASSWGRTGSITGELVF. The full variable domain, with the rest looked up from reference TRBV5-1 and TRBJ2-2, is KAGVTQTPRYLIKTRGQQVTLSCSPISGHRSVSWYQQTPGQGLQFLFEYFSETQRNKGNFPGRFSGRQFSNSRSEMNVSTLELGDSALYLCASSWGRTGSITGELVFGEGSRLTVL.

As for this clonotype: Because the CDR3 is missing its conserved closing phenylalanine or tryptophan, this is likely a read error. The genes are TRBV11-2 and TRBJ2-7; D is possibly TRBD1 or TRBD2 (5 bases each). CDR1 is SGHAT and CDR2 is FQNNGV in the germline V gene. Trimming stripped 10 bases from V and 6 bases from J, with 10 bases between. CDR3 length: 10 amino acids. The CDR3 loop is CAIRGVEQYL. The CDR3, as DNA: TGTGCCATCAGAGGGGTCGAGCAGTACCTC.

Regarding this clonotype: A much larger clonotype is one base distant, so this may be a read error. The chain combines TRBV12-3 or TRBV12-4 with TRBJ1-5, with TRBD1 as a possible D gene (5 bases). The CDR3 contains 14 residues. Here the CDR3 reads CASSLGGTNQPHHF. The CDR3 nucleotides read TGTGCCAGCAGTTTAGGGGGGACCAATCAGCCCCACCATTTT.

In the case of this clonotype: One end of the junction is discordant with germline, which a read error may explain. The chain has TRBV5-6 and TRBJ2-5; a weak D match, TRBD1 (5 bases). The CDR3 is made up of 15 amino acids. Germline assignment: CDR1 SGHDT and CDR2 YYEEEE. This CDR3 is CARTTRTLYQGTQYF. DNA for the CDR3: TGTGCCAGAACCACACGGACATTGTACCAAGGGACCCAGTACTTC.

This clonotype has ten or more counts. This sequence joins TRBV4-1 and TRBJ2-1; the match to TRBD2 covers 9 bases. Germline loops: CDR1 MGHRA, CDR2 YSYEKL. V trimming: 0 bases; J trimming: 7 bases; junction bases outside the gene matches: 10. The CDR3 loop spans 17 amino acids. The CDR3 region is CASSQDGAGGPGNEQFF. The CDR3 DNA reads as TGCGCCAGCAGCCAAGATGGGGCGGGAGGGCCGGGTAATGAGCAGTTCTTC.

This clonotype was detected many times. V and J are TRBV5-4 and TRBJ2-3; D is perhaps TRBD1 (6 bases). With 4 bases removed from V and 0 bases from J, the gap between germline ends came to 12 bases. Germline V gene lookup returns CDR1 SGHNT and CDR2 YYREEE (reference sequence). The CDR3 has 15 residues. The CDR3, as DNA: TGTGCCAGCAGCGGAAGACAGGAAAGCACAGATACGCAGTATTTT. This codes for CASSGRQESTDTQYF.